This TCR beta chain came from a study of CD8 T cells in Susac syndrome. From blood CD8+ and CD4+ T cells, the TCR beta chain was sequenced. It was healthy donors who served as the controls, matched for age and sex. While CD8+ and CD4+ T cells were isolated negatively, TEMRA cells were enriched by FACS. CDR1 and CDR2 from the germline V gene are KGHSH and LQKENI. V trimming: 3 bases; J trimming: 9 bases; junction bases outside the gene matches: 6. The CDR3 loop spans 15 amino acids. A word on this clonotype: Its antigen is not known.

Study outcomes and limitations: The study conceded that its TCR sequencing and HLA analysis involved relatively few individuals.

RNA totalling about 0.5 to 1 ug underwent reverse transcription with random hexamers. MiXCR was run by TCRdb on the immunoSEQ multiplex PCR reads, yielding one entry per CDR3 protein. The sample yields over 100,000 distinct CDR3 sequences, 96% seen once. Sequenced: CD4+ T cells from PBMCs. J is TRBJ2-1 and V is TRBV18, with 12 nucleotides matching TRBD2. The TCR sequence derives from a human donor in good health. The CDR3 coding sequence is TGTGCCAGCTCACCCGAAATGACTAGCGGGAGTGAGCAGTTCTTC. It yields the protein CASSPEMTSGSEQFF.